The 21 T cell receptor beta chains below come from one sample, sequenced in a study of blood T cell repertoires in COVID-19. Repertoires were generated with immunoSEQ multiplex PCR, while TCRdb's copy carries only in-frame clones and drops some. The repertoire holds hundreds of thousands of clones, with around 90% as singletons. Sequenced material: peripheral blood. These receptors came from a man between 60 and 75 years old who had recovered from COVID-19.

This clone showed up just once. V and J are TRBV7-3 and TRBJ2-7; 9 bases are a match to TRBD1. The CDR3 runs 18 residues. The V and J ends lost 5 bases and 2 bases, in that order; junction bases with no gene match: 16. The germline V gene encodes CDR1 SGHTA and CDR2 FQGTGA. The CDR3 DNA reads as TGTGCCAGCAGCAGAGCCGTACTACAGGGGGCTAGGACCTACGAGCAGTACTTC. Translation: CASSRAVLQGARTYEQYF.

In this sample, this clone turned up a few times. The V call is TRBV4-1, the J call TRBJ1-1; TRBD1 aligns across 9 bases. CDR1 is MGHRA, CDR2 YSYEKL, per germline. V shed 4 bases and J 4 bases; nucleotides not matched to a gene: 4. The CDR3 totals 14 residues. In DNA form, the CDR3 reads TGCGCCAGCAGCCTCCCGACAGGGGGCACTGAAGCTTTCTTT. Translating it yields CASSLPTGGTEAFF.

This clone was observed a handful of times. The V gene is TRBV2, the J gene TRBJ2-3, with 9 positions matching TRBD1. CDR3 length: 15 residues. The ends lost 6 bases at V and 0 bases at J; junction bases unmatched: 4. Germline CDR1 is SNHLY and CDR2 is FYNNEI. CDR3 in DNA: TGTGCCAGCAGCGGGGGACAGGGTAGCACAGATACGCAGTATTTT. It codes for CASSGGQGSTDTQYF. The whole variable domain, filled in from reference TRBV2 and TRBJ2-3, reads EPEVTQTPSHQVTQMGQEVILRCVPISNHLYFYWYRQILGQKVEFLVSFYNNEISEKSEIFDDQFSVERPDGSNFTLKIRSTKLEDSAMYFCASSGGQGSTDTQYFGPGTRLTVL.

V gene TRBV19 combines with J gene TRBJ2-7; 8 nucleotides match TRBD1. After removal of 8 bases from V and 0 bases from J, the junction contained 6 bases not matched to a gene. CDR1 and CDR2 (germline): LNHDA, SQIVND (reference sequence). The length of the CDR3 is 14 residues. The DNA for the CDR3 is TGTGCCAGTCAAACGACAGGGGTCTCCTACGAGCAGTACTTC. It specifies CASQTTGVSYEQYF.

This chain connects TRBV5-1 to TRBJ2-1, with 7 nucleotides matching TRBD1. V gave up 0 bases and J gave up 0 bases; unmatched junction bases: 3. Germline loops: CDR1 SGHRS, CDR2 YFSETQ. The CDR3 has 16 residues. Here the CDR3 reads CASSLGGQSSYNEQFF. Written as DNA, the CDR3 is TGCGCCAGCAGCTTGGGGGGACAGAGCTCCTACAATGAGCAGTTCTTC.

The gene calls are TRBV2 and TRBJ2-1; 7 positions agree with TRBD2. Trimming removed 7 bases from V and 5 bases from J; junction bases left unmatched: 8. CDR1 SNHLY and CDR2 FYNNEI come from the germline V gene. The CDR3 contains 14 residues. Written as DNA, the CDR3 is TGTGCCAGCAAGGGACGGGGGGTGAACAATGAGCAGTTCTTC. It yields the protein CASKGRGVNNEQFF.

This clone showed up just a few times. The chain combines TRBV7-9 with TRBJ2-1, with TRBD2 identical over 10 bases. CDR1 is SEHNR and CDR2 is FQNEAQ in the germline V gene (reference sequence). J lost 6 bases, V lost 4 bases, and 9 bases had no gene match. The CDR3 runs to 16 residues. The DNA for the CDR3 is TGTGCCAGCAGCTCCGCAGCGGGAGGGCCCGGCAATGAGCAGTTCTTC. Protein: CASSSAAGGPGNEQFF.

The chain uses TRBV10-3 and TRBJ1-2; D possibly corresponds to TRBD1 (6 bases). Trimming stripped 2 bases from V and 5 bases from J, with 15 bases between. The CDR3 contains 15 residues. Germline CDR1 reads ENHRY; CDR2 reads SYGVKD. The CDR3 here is CAISEPGGGGYGYTF. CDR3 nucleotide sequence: TGTGCCATCAGTGAGCCCGGGGGAGGGGGATATGGCTACACCTTC.

In nucleotides, the CDR3 is TGTGCCAGCAGTTACACTCCGACTAGCTACGAGCAGTACTTC. Its protein product is CASSYTPTSYEQYF. V gene TRBV6-5 combines with J gene TRBJ2-7; D possibly corresponds to TRBD2 (6 bases). CDR3 length equals 14 residues. With 2 bases removed from V and 3 bases from J, the gap between germline ends came to 11 bases. The germline CDR1 and CDR2 sequences are MNHEY and SVGAGI.

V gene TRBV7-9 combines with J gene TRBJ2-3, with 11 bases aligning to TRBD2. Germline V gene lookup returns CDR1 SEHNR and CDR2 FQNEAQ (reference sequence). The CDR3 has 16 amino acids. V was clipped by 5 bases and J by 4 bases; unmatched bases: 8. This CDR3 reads CASSDPGLAASDTQYF. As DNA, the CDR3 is TGTGCCAGCAGCGACCCGGGACTAGCGGCCTCAGATACGCAGTATTTT.

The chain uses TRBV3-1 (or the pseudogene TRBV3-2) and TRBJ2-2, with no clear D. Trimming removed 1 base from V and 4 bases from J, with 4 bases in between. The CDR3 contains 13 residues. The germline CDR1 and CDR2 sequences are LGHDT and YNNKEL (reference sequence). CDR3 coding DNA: TGTGCCAGCAGCCAAGTCAGCACCGGGGAGCTGTTTTTT. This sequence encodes CASSQVSTGELFF.

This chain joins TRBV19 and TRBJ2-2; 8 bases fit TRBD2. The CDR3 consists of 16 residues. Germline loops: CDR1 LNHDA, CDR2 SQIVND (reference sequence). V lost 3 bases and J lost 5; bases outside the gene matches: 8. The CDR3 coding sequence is TGTGCCAGTAGTATTGATGCGGGAGGTCGTACCGGGGAGCTGTTTTTT. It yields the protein CASSIDAGGRTGELFF.

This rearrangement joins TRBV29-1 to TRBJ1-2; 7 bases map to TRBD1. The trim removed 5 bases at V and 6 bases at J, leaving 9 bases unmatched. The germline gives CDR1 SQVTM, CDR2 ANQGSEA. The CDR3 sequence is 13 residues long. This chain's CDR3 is CSVLPQGEDGYTF. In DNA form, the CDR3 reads TGCAGCGTTCTGCCCCAGGGGGAGGATGGCTACACCTTC.

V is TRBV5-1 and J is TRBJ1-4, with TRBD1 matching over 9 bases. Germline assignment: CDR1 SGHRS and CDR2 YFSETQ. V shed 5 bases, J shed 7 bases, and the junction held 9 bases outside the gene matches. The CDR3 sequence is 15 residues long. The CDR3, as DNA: TGCGCCAGCAGTCCACAACTGGGACAGGGTGAAAAACTGTTTTTT. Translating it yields CASSPQLGQGEKLFF.

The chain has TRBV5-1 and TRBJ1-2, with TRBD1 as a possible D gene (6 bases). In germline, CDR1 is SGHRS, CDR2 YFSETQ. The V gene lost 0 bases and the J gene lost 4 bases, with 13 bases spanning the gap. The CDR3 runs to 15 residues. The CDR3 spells CASSLVAGAGYGYTF. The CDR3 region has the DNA TGCGCCAGCAGCTTGGTTGCGGGGGCAGGCTATGGCTACACCTTC.

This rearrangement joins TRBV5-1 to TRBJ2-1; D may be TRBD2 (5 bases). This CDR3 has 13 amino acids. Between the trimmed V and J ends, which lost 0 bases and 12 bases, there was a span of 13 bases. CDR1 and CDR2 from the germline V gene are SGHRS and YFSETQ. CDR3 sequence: CASSLDHARGQFF. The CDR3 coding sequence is TGCGCCAGCAGCTTGGACCATGCCCGGGGGCAGTTCTTC.

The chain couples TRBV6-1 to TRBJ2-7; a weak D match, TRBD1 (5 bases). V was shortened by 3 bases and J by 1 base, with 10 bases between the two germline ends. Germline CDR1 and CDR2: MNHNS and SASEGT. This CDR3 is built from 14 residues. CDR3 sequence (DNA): TGTGCCAGCAGTGACGACAGCTTATCCTACGAGCAGTACTTC. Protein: CASSDDSLSYEQYF.

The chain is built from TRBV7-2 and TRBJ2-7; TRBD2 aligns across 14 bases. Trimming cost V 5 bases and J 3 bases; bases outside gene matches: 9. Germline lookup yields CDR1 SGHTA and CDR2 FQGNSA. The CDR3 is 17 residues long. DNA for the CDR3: TGTGCCAGCAGCCAAGGACTAGCGGGAGGCCTCGGCTACGAGCAGTACTTC. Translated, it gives CASSQGLAGGLGYEQYF. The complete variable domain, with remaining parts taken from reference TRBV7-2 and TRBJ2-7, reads GAGVSQSPSNKVTEKGKDVELRCDPISGHTALYWYRQSLGQGLEFLIYFQGNSAPDKSGLPSDRFSAERTGGSVSTLTIQRTQQEDSAVYLCASSQGLAGGLGYEQYFGPGTRLTVT.

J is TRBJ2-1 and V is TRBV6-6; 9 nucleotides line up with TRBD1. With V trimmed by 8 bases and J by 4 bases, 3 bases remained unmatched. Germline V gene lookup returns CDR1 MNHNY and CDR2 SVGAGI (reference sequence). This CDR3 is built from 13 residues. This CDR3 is CASGGTGYNEQFF. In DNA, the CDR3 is TGTGCCAGCGGGGGGACAGGGTACAATGAGCAGTTCTTC.

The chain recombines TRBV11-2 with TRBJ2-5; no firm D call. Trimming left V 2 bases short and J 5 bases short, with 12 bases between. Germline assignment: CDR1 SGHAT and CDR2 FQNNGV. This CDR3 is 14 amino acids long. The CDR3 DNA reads TGTGCCAGCAGCTTAAGATCCCAGGCGGAGACCCAGTACTTC. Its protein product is CASSLRSQAETQYF.

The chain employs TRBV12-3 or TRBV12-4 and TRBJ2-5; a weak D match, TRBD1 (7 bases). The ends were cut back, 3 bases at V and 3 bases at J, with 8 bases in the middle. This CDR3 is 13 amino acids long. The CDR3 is CASSFRGEETQYF. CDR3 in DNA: TGTGCCAGCAGTTTCAGGGGGGAAGAGACCCAGTACTTC.